This T cell receptor beta chain came from a study of cytomegalovirus exposure and HLA in healthy donors. The PCR was carried out with 60 Vbeta primers and 13 Jbeta primers. Profiled with immunoSEQ multiplex PCR; TCRdb holds only in-frame clones, not every one. The sample consists of 150,000 to 200,000 clones, about 80% of them appearing once. J gave up 2 bases and V 7 bases, and 9 bases lay outside the gene matches. This CDR3 is built from 16 residues. Germline CDR1 is MNHNY and CDR2 is SVGAGI (reference sequence). This sequence joins TRBV6-6 and TRBJ2-1, with TRBD1 identical over 9 bases. The sequence was collected from a middle-aged woman in good health and CMV-seronegative. Source material: PBMCs. The CDR3, as DNA: TGTGCCAGCACCAACGCCGGGACAGGGACCTACAATGAGCAGTTCTTC. As protein: CASTNAGTGTYNEQFF.